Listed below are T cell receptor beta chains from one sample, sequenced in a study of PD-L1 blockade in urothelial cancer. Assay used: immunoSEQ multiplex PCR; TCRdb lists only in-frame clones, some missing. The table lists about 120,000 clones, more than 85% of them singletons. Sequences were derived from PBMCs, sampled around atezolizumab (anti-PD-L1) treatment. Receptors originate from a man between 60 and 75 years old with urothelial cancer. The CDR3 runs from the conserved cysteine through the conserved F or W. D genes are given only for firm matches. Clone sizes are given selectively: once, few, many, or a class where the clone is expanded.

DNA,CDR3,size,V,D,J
TGTGCCAGCAGTCGGGACAGTGGAAACACTGAAGCTTTCTTT,CASSRDSGNTEAFF,.,TRBV6-5,TRBD1,TRBJ1-1
TGTGCCAGCAGCGTGACAGCTCTTACCGGGGAGCTGTTTTTT,CASSVTALTGELFF,.,TRBV9,.,TRBJ2-2
TGTGCCAGCAGCTTCCTAGCGGGGGACGAGCAGTACTTC,CASSFLAGDEQYF,.,TRBV7-9,TRBD2,TRBJ2-7
TGTGCCATCAGTGAGTTCAGGGAGAACACTGAAGCTTTCTTT,CAISEFRENTEAFF,.,TRBV10-3,.,TRBJ1-1
TGTGCCAGCAGCTTAAGCTACCTCGACACAGATACGCAGTATTTT,CASSLSYLDTDTQYF,.,TRBV7-3,.,TRBJ2-3
TGTGCCAGCAGTTACTCGAGGGTCAGTAGAAATTCACCCCTCCACTTT,CASSYSRVSRNSPLHF,.,TRBV6-5,.,TRBJ1-6
TGTGCCAGCAGTTTACAGGGGGCTGGCTACACCTTC,CASSLQGAGYTF,.,TRBV28,TRBD1,TRBJ1-2
TGTGCCAGCAGCTCAGGGGGGAACTATGGCTACACCTTC,CASSSGGNYGYTF,.,TRBV28,TRBD1,TRBJ1-2
TGTGCCAGCAGCTTAGAACAACCACAAGAGACCCAGTACTTC,CASSLEQPQETQYF,.,TRBV11-2,.,TRBJ2-5
TGCGCCAGCAGCCTCACACAGGGGGCCGGGGAGCTGTTTTTT,CASSLTQGAGELFF,.,TRBV4-3,TRBD1,TRBJ2-2
TGTGCCAGCAGCTTAGCCCCTACAGTTAGCAATCAGCCCCAGCATTTT,CASSLAPTVSNQPQHF,few,TRBV7-2,.,TRBJ1-5
TGTGCCAGCAGTGAAGCGCAGGGTAAAAATGAAAAACTGTTTTTT,CASSEAQGKNEKLFF,.,TRBV2,.,TRBJ1-4